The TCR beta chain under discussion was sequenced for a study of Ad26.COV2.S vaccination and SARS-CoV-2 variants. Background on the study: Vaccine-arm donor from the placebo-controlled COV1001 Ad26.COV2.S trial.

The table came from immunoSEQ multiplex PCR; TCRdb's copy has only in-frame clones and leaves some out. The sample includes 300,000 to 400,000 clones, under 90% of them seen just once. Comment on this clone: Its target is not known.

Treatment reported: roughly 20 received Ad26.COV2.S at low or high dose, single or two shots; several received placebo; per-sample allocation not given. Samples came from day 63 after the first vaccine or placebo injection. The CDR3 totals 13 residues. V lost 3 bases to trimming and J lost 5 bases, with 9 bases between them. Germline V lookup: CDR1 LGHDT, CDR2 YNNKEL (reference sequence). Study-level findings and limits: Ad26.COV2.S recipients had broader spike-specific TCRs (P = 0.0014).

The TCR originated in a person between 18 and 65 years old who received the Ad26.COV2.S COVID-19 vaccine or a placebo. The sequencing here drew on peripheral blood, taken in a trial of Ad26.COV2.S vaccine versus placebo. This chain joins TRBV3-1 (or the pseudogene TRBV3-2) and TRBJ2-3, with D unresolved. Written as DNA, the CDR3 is TGTGCCAGCAGCCAGGATTCGGGAGATACGCAGTATTTT. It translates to CASSQDSGDTQYF.